This TCR beta chain was observed in a study of T-cell reconstitution after alpha-beta-depleted transplantation in children. The V and J ends lost 4 bases and 2 bases respectively, with 9 bases between them. CDR3 length: 13 residues. Germline CDR1 reads MGHRA; CDR2 reads YSYEKL. This clonotype was counted ten times or more. Library preparation (for TCRbeta) was performed with unique molecular identifiers. TCRdb re-analysed the PCR reads in MiXCR, keeping a single row per CDR3 protein. The repertoire consists of 300,000 or so distinct CDR3 sequences, with approximately 9.6% occurring once and the leading ten covering about a tenth.

Sequencing was performed on PBMCs from the stem cell graft donor, taken from the stem cell graft. The rearrangement links TRBV4-1 to TRBJ2-7, with no clear D. The sequence was collected from a human donor who donated a stem cell graft to a child with SCID. CDR3 amino acids: CASSRDGTYEQYF. CDR3 DNA sequence: TGCGCCAGCAGCCGCGACGGAACCTACGAGCAGTACTTC.